This T cell receptor (beta chain) is drawn from a study of blood T cell repertoires in COVID-19. Germline lookup yields CDR1 SGDLS and CDR2 YYNGEE. Trimming at V came to 3 bases and at J to 4 bases, leaving 10 bases not matched to a gene. The CDR3 covers 16 residues. Original handling: Nucleated cell number was recorded as an estimate derived from reference gene primer amplification. Only in-frame clones appear in the TCRdb table, and some are missing; sequencing was by immunoSEQ multiplex PCR. The V and J calls and clone size come from that table; D and trimming were worked out from the DNA. The table lists some 400,000 clones, roughly 90% of them singletons. Among Cohort 3 donors, those recovered had two negative PCRs, clearance, or symptom resolution.

The sequence was collected from a woman aged 25 to 39 who had recovered from COVID-19. The sequencing input was PBMCs or T cells enriched from blood (not recorded which). V usage is TRBV9 and J usage is TRBJ1-2, with TRBD1 matching over 9 bases. CDR3 sequence (DNA): TGTGCCAGCAGCGCCACCGGGACAGGGATCCTCTATGGCTACACCTTC. Translation gives CASSATGTGILYGYTF.